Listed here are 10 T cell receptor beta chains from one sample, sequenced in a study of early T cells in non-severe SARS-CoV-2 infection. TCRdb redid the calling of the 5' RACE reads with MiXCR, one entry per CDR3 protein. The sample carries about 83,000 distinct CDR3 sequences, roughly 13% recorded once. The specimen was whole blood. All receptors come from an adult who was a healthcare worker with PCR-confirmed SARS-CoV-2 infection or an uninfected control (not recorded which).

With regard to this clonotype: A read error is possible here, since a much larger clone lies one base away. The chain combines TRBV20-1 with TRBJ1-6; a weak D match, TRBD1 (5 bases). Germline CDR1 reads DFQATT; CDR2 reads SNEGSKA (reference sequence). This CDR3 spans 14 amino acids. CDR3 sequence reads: CSASMGVMGSPPHF. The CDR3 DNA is TGCAGTGCTAGTATGGGGGTAATGGGATCACCCCCCCACTTT.

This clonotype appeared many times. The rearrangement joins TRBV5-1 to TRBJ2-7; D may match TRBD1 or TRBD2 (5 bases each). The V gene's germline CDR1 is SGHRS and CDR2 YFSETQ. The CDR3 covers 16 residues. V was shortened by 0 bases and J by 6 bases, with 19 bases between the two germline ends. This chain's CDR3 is CASSLALRSGTGEQYF. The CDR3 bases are TGCGCCAGCAGCTTGGCCCTAAGATCCGGGACGGGCGAGCAGTACTTC. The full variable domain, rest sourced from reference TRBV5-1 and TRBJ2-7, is KAGVTQTPRYLIKTRGQQVTLSCSPISGHRSVSWYQQTPGQGLQFLFEYFSETQRNKGNFPGRFSGRQFSNSRSEMNVSTLELGDSALYLCASSLALRSGTGEQYFGPGTRLTVT.

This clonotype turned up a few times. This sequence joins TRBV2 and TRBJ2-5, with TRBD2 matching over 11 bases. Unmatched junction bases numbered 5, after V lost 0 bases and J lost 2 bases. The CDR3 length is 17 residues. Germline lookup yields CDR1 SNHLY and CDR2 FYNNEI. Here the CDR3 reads CASSEALAGGQQETQYF. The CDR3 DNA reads TGTGCCAGCAGTGAAGCCCTAGCGGGGGGTCAACAAGAGACCCAGTACTTC.

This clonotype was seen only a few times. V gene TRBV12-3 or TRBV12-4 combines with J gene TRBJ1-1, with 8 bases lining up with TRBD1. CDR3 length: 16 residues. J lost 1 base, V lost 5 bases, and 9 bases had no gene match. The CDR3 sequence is CASSPSGTGPNTEAFF. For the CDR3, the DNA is TGTGCCAGCAGTCCCTCCGGGACAGGCCCGAACACTGAAGCTTTCTTT.

The CDR3 protein is CASSQHPYYGYTF. The CDR3 DNA follows: TGTGCCAGCAGCCAACACCCTTACTATGGCTACACCTTC. This chain connects TRBV6-6 to TRBJ1-2; D unresolved. This CDR3 has 13 residues. Per the germline V gene, CDR1 is MNHNY and CDR2 is SVGAGI (reference sequence). Trimming cost V 6 bases and J 3 bases, with 11 bases left between them.

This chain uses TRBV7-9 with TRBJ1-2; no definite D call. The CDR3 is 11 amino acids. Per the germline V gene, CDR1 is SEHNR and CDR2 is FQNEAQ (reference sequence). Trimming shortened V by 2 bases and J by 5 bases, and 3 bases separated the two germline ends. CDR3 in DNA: TGTGCCAGCAGCTTATTGTATGGCTACACCTTC. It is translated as CASSLLYGYTF. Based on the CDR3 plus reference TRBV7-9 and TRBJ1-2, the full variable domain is DTGVSQNPRHKITKRGQNVTFRCDPISEHNRLYWYRQTLGQGPEFLTYFQNEAQLEKSRLLSDRFSAERPKGSFSTLEIQRTEQGDSAMYLCASSLLYGYTFGSGTRLTVV.

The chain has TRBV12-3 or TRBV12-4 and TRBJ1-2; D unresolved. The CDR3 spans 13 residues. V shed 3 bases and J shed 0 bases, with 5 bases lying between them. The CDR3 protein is CASSFPANYGYTF. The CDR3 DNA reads TGTGCCAGCAGTTTTCCCGCTAACTATGGCTACACCTTC.

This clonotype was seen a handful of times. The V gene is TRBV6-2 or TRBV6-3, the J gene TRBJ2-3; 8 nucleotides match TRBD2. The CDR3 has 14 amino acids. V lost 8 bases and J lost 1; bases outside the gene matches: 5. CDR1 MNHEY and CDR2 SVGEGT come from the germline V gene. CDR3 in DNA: TGTGCCAGCCACCTAGCGGGTGGCACAGATACGCAGTATTTT. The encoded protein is CASHLAGGTDTQYF.

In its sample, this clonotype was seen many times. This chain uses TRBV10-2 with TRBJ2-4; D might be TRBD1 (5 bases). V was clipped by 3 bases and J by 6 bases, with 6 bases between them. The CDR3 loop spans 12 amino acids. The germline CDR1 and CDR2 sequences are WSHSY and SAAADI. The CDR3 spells CASSEDRNIQYF. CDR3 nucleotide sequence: TGCGCCAGCAGTGAAGACAGAAACATTCAGTACTTC.

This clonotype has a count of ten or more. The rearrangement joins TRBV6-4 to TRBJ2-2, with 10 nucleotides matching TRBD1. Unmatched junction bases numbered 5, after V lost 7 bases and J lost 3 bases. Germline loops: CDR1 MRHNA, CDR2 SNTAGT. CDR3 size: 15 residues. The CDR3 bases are TGTGCCAGCAAGAGACAGGGGGCGGACACCGGGGAGCTGTTTTTT. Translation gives CASKRQGADTGELFF.